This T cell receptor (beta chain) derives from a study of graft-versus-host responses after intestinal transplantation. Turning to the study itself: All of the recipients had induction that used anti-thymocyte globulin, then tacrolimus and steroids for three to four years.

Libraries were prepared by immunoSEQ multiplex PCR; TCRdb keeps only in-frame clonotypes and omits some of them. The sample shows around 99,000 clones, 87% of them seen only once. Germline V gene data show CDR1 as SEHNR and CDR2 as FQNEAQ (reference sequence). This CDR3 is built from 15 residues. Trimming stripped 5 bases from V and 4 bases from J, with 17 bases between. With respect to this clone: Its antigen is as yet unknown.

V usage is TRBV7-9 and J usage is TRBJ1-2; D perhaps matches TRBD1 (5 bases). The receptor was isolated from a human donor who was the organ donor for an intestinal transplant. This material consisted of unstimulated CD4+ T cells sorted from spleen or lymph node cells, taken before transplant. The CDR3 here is CASSPTGTLSYGYTF. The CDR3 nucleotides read TGTGCCAGCAGCCCCACAGGTACGCTAAGCTATGGCTACACCTTC.